This TCR beta chain comes out of a study of blood T cell repertoires in COVID-19. The CDR3 is 14 amino acids. In germline, CDR1 is MNHEY, CDR2 SMNVEV (reference sequence). With 5 bases removed from V and 2 bases from J, the gap between germline ends came to 11 bases. The data were produced by immunoSEQ multiplex PCR, yet TCRdb's version contains in-frame clones alone and is incomplete. The sample carries 220,000 or so clones, roughly 84% recorded once. This clonotype was obtained from a man in his thirties or forties with active or convalescent COVID-19. The material sequenced was peripheral blood. The chain links TRBV27 to TRBJ2-3; a possible D gene is TRBD2 (6 bases). The CDR3 nucleotides read TGTGCCAGCAGTCCCTCTAGCGTCACAGATACGCAGTATTTT. Translation gives CASSPSSVTDTQYF.